These 12 T cell receptor beta chains were all obtained from the same sample, sequenced in a study of blood T cell repertoires in COVID-19. Sequencing used immunoSEQ multiplex PCR; TCRdb keeps in-frame clones, though not all of them. This table has 100,000 to 150,000 clones, around 86% appearing once. Material: peripheral blood. These receptors originate from a woman of 80 years or more with acute or convalescent COVID-19.

This clone was seen only a few times. V usage is TRBV5-1 and J usage is TRBJ2-7; TRBD1 aligns across 8 bases. Germline V CDR1 and CDR2: SGHRS, YFSETQ. The length of the CDR3 is 15 residues. After removal of 4 bases from V and 2 bases from J, the junction contained 8 bases not matched to a gene. This CDR3 is CASSRNHRGTYEQYF. CDR3 nucleotides: TGCGCCAGCAGCCGCAATCACAGGGGGACCTACGAGCAGTACTTC.

This clone was recorded once. The chain uses TRBV12-3 or TRBV12-4 and TRBJ2-5; tentative D call: TRBD1 (6 bases). The length of the CDR3 is 13 residues. V lost 3 bases and J lost 3, with 8 bases in between. CDR3 sequence: CASSFQGKETQYF. The CDR3 DNA follows: TGTGCCAGCAGTTTCCAGGGGAAAGAGACCCAGTACTTC.

This chain connects TRBV11-2 to TRBJ2-2, with 10 bases that match TRBD2. The CDR3 is 15 amino acids. With 5 bases clipped from V and 6 bases from J, the junction kept 6 bases outside the gene matches. Germline CDR1 is SGHAT and CDR2 is FQNNGV. This chain's CDR3 is CASSNRAGGPGELFF. The CDR3 DNA is TGTGCCAGCAGCAACCGAGCGGGGGGGCCCGGGGAGCTGTTTTTT.

The chain employs TRBV18 and TRBJ1-3, with 7 bases matching TRBD1. Germline CDR1 reads KGHSH; CDR2 reads LQKENI. The CDR3 runs 16 residues. Trimming at V came to 6 bases and at J to 4 bases, leaving 12 bases not matched to a gene. This chain's CDR3 is CASSHASGGSGNTIYF. In DNA, the CDR3 is TGTGCCAGCTCTCACGCCTCAGGGGGTTCGGGAAACACCATATATTTT. The full variable domain, completed using reference TRBV18 and TRBJ1-3, is NAGVMQNPRHLVRRRGQEARLRCSPMKGHSHVYWYRQLPEEGLKFMVYLQKENIIDESGMPKERFSAEFPKEGPSILRIQQVVRGDSAAYFCASSHASGGSGNTIYFGEGSWLTVV.

V is TRBV7-2 and J is TRBJ2-4, with D possibly TRBD2 on 6 matching bases. Germline CDR1 is SGHTA and CDR2 is FQGNSA. V was trimmed by 4 bases and J by 6 bases, leaving 16 bases between them. The length of the CDR3 is 15 residues. Written as DNA, the CDR3 is TGTGCCAGCAGCTCTTCGAGGGCGGGGCGAAACATTCAGTACTTC. Protein: CASSSSRAGRNIQYF.

The V call is TRBV7-3, the J call TRBJ2-5, with TRBD2 matching over 7 bases. Germline V gene sequence: CDR1 SGHTA, CDR2 FQGTGA. V lost 1 base to trimming and J lost 5 bases; unmatched junction nucleotides: 4. This CDR3 comprises 14 residues. CDR3 in DNA: TGTGCCAGCAGCTTAAACGTCGGGGGGGAGACCCAGTACTTC. Protein sequence: CASSLNVGGETQYF.

The chain employs TRBV7-2 and TRBJ2-3, with D maybe TRBD2 (5 bases). The V gene's germline CDR1 is SGHTA and CDR2 FQGNSA. The V end was cut by 1 base, the J end by 5 bases, with 22 bases between. This CDR3 region has 18 residues. Here the CDR3 reads CASSLEASGKRRIDTQYF. The CDR3 DNA sequence: TGTGCCAGCAGCTTAGAGGCCTCGGGAAAGCGGAGAATAGATACGCAGTATTTT.

This chain connects TRBV19 to TRBJ2-7; 10 nucleotides agree with TRBD1. Germline values: CDR1 LNHDA, CDR2 SQIVND (reference sequence). The CDR3 sequence is 14 residues long. Losses at the gene ends were 5 bases for V and 4 bases for J; bases not matched to a gene: 5. CDR3 nucleotide sequence: TGTGCCAGTAGTCACCCGGGACAGGGGTACGAGCAGTACTTC. This gives the protein CASSHPGQGYEQYF.

The CDR3 region has the DNA TGTGCCAGCAGCCAAGACCAACAGAGCACTGAAGCTTTCTTT. The encoded protein is CASSQDQQSTEAFF. The rearrangement joins TRBV4-2 to TRBJ1-1, with D uncertain. V shed 0 bases and J shed 4 bases, with 9 bases lying between them. The germline V gene has CDR1 LGHNA and CDR2 YNFKEQ. CDR3 length equals 14 residues.

The rearrangement joins TRBV6-5 to TRBJ1-3; tentative D call: TRBD1 (5 bases). The V and J ends lost 6 bases and 1 base respectively, with 13 bases between them. The CDR3 consists of 15 residues. Germline V gene sequence: CDR1 MNHEY, CDR2 SVGAGI. In DNA, the CDR3 is TGTGCCAGCAGCCCGGGTGGGGGGTCTGGAAACACCATATATTTT. Its translation is CASSPGGGSGNTIYF.

The chain recombines TRBV4-3 with TRBJ1-1, with D unclear. From germline, CDR1 is LGHNA and CDR2 YSLEER. V was shortened by 4 bases and J by 1 base, with 13 bases between the two germline ends. The CDR3 sequence is 15 residues long. CDR3 in amino acids: CASSRQGAGNTEAFF. As DNA, the CDR3 is TGCGCCAGCAGCCGCCAAGGTGCGGGGAACACTGAAGCTTTCTTT.

The V call is TRBV28, the J call TRBJ1-2; TRBD1 might be the D (5 bases). CDR1 MDHEN and CDR2 SYDVKM come from the germline V gene. This CDR3 has 13 residues. The germline V and J ends were trimmed by 3 bases and 6 bases, with 11 bases remaining between them. CDR3 region: CASSLLRGDGYTF. DNA for the CDR3: TGTGCCAGCAGTTTGCTTCGGGGGGATGGCTACACCTTC.